The 11 T cell receptor beta chains presented below share a single source sample, sequenced in a study of blood T cells in healthy people across ages. Using a J-beta primer mix together with a sample-barcoded 5' primer, a second PCR was run for about 6 to 11 cycles. TCRdb called the 5' RACE reads again in MiXCR, with one record for every CDR3 protein. The data show 600,000 to 1,000,000 distinct CDR3 sequences, with just under 25% seen just once and more than 3% held by the top ten. A further study also used this sample, focusing on T cells of mothers and their children.

The sample comprised blood. The source is a boy between 10 and 17 years old in good health.

This clonotype appeared a few times. The genes are TRBV6-6 and TRBJ2-3; perhaps D is TRBD1 or TRBD2 (6 bases each). The CDR3 consists of 14 residues. Germline CDR1 and CDR2: MNHNY and SVGAGI (reference sequence). V was cut by 7 bases and J by 0 bases, with 11 bases left in between. The CDR3 nucleotides are TGTGCCAGCAACTGGGGGGCTAGCACAGATACGCAGTATTTT. This codes for CASNWGASTDTQYF.

The V gene is TRBV6-2 or TRBV6-3, the J gene TRBJ2-7; no reliable D call. V was clipped by 5 bases and J by 5 bases, with 13 bases between them. Per germline, CDR1 MNHEY and CDR2 SVGEGT. The CDR3 runs 13 residues. The CDR3 sequence: CASSPLVSDEQYF. CDR3 nucleotides: TGTGCCAGCAGTCCTTTGGTATCCGACGAGCAGTACTTC.

The gene calls are TRBV20-1 and TRBJ1-1; TRBD1 matches 8 bases. CDR1 and CDR2 (germline): DFQATT, SNEGSKA (reference sequence). The CDR3 is 13 amino acids. Trimming removed 2 bases from V and 4 bases from J; junction bases left unmatched: 3. CDR3 nucleotides: TGCAGTGCTAGACAGGGGGCTGGCACTGAAGCTTTCTTT. It translates to CSARQGAGTEAFF.

This clonotype occurred a few times. V is TRBV2 and J is TRBJ2-5; D is unresolved. This CDR3 is 15 amino acids long. V gave up 2 bases and J gave up 1 base, with 11 bases separating them. Germline V CDR1 and CDR2: SNHLY, FYNNEI. The CDR3 loop reads CASSEYSRSQETQYF. The CDR3, as DNA: TGTGCCAGCAGTGAATACAGTCGTAGCCAAGAGACCCAGTACTTC.

The rearrangement links TRBV27 to TRBJ2-1; D is ambiguous. The germline V gene has CDR1 MNHEY and CDR2 SMNVEV (reference sequence). The germline V and J ends were trimmed by 5 bases and 3 bases, with 8 bases remaining between them. This CDR3 is 13 amino acids long. The CDR3 loop is CASSQANYNEQFF. The CDR3 DNA follows: TGTGCCAGCAGTCAGGCTAACTACAATGAGCAGTTCTTC.

V and J are TRBV5-1 and TRBJ2-7; 7 bases match TRBD1. After removal of 4 bases from V and 2 bases from J, the junction contained 3 bases not matched to a gene. The CDR3 totals 13 residues. CDR1 SGHRS and CDR2 YFSETQ come from the germline V gene. Here the CDR3 reads CASSVGQPYEQYF. The CDR3 region has the DNA TGCGCCAGCAGCGTGGGACAGCCCTACGAGCAGTACTTC.

The chain is built from TRBV5-5 and TRBJ1-2; the D gene is possibly TRBD1 (6 bases). This CDR3 region has 15 residues. V was trimmed by 2 bases and J by 3 bases, leaving 14 bases between them. Germline-derived CDR1 and CDR2 are SGHKS and YYEKEE (reference sequence). DNA of the CDR3: TGTGCCAGCAGCTTTCGGGGACATGGCGACTATGGCTACACCTTC. It specifies CASSFRGHGDYGYTF.

Turning to this clonotype: Sequence at one end of the junction differs from germline and may be a read error. V usage is TRBV18 and J usage is TRBJ1-1, with no clear D. The CDR3 loop spans 14 amino acids. Germline V gene data show CDR1 as KGHSH and CDR2 as LQKENI. DNA for the CDR3: TGTGCCAGCTCACCATCCGGGAGGAGCACTGAAGTTTTCTTT. Translated: CASSPSGRSTEVFF.

This clonotype appeared a few times. This chain uses TRBV2 with TRBJ2-3, with 12 bases that match TRBD1. The V and J ends lost 6 bases and 5 bases, in that order; junction bases with no gene match: 6. CDR1 and CDR2 from the germline V gene are SNHLY and FYNNEI. The CDR3 has 15 residues. The CDR3 DNA is TGTGCCAGCAGGCCGGGACAGGGGGCCGTAGATACGCAGTATTTT. Residues: CASRPGQGAVDTQYF.

V and J are TRBV3-1 and TRBJ1-1; the D is unclear. CDR1 LGHDT and CDR2 YNNKEL come from the germline V gene (reference sequence). This CDR3 is 14 amino acids long. Trimming removed 1 base from V and 5 bases from J, with 11 bases in between. The CDR3 loop reads CASSQAPPRTEAFF. The CDR3 DNA is TGTGCCAGCAGCCAAGCACCCCCGAGGACTGAAGCTTTCTTT.

This clonotype was counted only a few times. The CDR3 DNA reads TGCGCCAGCAGCTGGCCTAGCGGGGGTCTCCAAGAGACCCAGTACTTC. It translates to CASSWPSGGLQETQYF. The chain joins TRBV5-1 to TRBJ2-5; 10 bases match TRBD2. The CDR3 totals 16 residues. Germline loops: CDR1 SGHRS, CDR2 YFSETQ. The V gene end was trimmed by 3 bases and the J gene end by 1 base; junction bases not matched to a gene: 6.